This T cell receptor (beta chain) was sequenced in a study of vaccination and CD4 T cells after COVID-19. Across the whole study: The convalescents included six males and four females, and among them two were Hispanic while seven were Caucasian. Median time from second vaccine dose to sampling was about 70 days (14 to 241).

Study-wide results and limits: It was found that, in convalescent patients, 304 of 307 vaccine-specific clones were spike mono-reactive. Recorded median SARS-CoV-2-reactive clonotype numbers increased from about 20 to 38 without reaching significance.

TCRdb re-called the PCR reads with MiXCR, one entry per CDR3 protein. The profile shows about 24,000 distinct CDR3 sequences, around 53% of them singletons. There are a few counts of this clonotype. Its antigen remains unknown. The CDR3 contains 15 residues. With 5 bases removed from V and 2 bases from J, the gap between germline ends came to 12 bases. Looked up from germline, CDR1 is KGHDR and CDR2 is SFDVKD. The material sequenced was CD4+ T cells from blood, taken before SARS-CoV-2 vaccination. The TCR comes from a human donor who had recovered from COVID-19. This rearrangement joins TRBV24-1 to TRBJ1-5; D not certain. CDR3 sequence (DNA): TGTGCCACCAGTGCGGCGGGCAAAGGCAATCAGCCCCAGCATTTT. It translates to CATSAAGKGNQPQHF.